This T cell receptor (beta chain) was documented in a study of T cells in Graves' hyperthyroidism and ophthalmopathy. Overall study: Before treatment of any kind, peripheral blood was taken at initial diagnosis. Study outcomes and limitations: It was a median approximately 6.9 months before onset that the model predicted ophthalmopathy. Ophthalmopathy was distinguished from stable hyperthyroidism by 13 V-J signatures.

The V and J ends lost 0 bases and 1 base respectively, with 11 bases between them. The CDR3 extends over 16 amino acids. CDR1 is SGHDT and CDR2 is YYEEEE in the germline V gene. Of note for this clonotype: The antigen is undetermined.

Diagnoses used clinical symptoms, serum thyroxine and TRAb, thyroid ultrasound and orbital computed tomography. The investigators amplified TCR beta CDR3 regions from RNA transcripts. HTBI primers were employed in a first-round RT-PCR of the TCR CDR3. TCRdb itself ran the multiplex PCR reads through MiXCR, one entry per CDR3 protein. The sample carries about 500,000 distinct CDR3 sequences, roughly a sixth recorded once. The sequence was obtained from a woman aged 25 to 39 with Graves' ophthalmopathy. The rearrangement links TRBV5-6 to TRBJ2-1; D is undetermined. Input material: blood. The CDR3 DNA reads as TGTGCCAGCAGCTTGGTTGGTAGCCGTTCCTACAATGAGCAGTTCTTC. Residues: CASSLVGSRSYNEQFF. Using reference TRBV5-6 and TRBJ2-1 for the parts outside the CDR3, the full variable domain is DAGVTQSPTHLIKTRGQQVTLRCSPKSGHDTVSWYQQALGQGPQFIFQYYEEEERQRGNFPDRFSGHQFPNYSSELNVNALLLGDSALYLCASSLVGSRSYNEQFFGPGTRLTVL.